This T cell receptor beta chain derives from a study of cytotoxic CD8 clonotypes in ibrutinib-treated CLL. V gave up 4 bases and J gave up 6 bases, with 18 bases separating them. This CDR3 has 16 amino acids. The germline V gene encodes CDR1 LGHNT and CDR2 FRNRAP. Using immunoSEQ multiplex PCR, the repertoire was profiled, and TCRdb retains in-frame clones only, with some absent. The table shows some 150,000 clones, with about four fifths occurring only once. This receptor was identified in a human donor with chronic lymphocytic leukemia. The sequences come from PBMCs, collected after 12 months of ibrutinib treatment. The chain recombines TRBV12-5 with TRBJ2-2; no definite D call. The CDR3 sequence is CASGSGALKVPGELFF. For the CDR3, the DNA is TGTGCTAGTGGTTCGGGCGCGCTGAAGGTCCCCGGGGAGCTGTTTTTT.